The clone carrying this T cell receptor beta chain was seen just once. These data belong to a study of control samples from healthy donors and cancer patients. Generated by immunoSEQ multiplex PCR, the TCRdb table keeps only in-frame clones and is missing some. The sample has over 150,000 clones, around 90% seen once. CDR1 is SNHLY, CDR2 FYNNEI, per germline. V lost 4 bases and J 6 bases, leaving 4 bases between the germline ends. The CDR3 is 11 amino acids. The sample comprised blood. This receptor was obtained from a woman in her 50s in good health. V and J are TRBV2 and TRBJ2-1, with D unclear. Here the CDR3 reads CASSGPNEQFF. The CDR3 DNA follows: TGTGCCAGCAGTGGCCCCAATGAGCAGTTCTTC.